This TCR beta chain was profiled in a study of Ad26.COV2.S vaccination and SARS-CoV-2 variants. Study background: Sample donor was a member of the COV1001 Ad26.COV2.S trial arm. Regarding the study as a whole: Higher spike-specific TCR breadth was found in vaccine recipients than in placebo recipients. Substantial breadth was reportedly displayed by spike-specific CD8+ and CD4+ T cell responses after vaccination.

Sequencing was performed with immunoSEQ multiplex PCR; in TCRdb, only in-frame clones are kept and a portion is missing. The sample carries roughly 400,000 clones, about 92% recorded once. The CDR3 has 12 amino acids. The treatment: 15 to 20 received Ad26.COV2.S at low or high dose, single or two shots; 5 received placebo; per-sample allocation not given. Sampling happened 63 days after the first vaccine or placebo injection. Aged 18-55 years, donor was enrolled in Boston in about 2020. With regard to this clone: As yet, its antigen is unknown.

The sequence came from a person aged 18-60 years who received the Ad26.COV2.S COVID-19 vaccine or a placebo. Specimen: peripheral blood, collected in a trial of Ad26.COV2.S vaccine versus placebo. The V call is TRBV21-1, the J call TRBJ2-1; TRBD1 reflects the table's D call only, with no check against the DNA. TRBV21-1 is annotated as a pseudogene. The CDR3 DNA is TGTGAGGGACAGGAGGGGTTCGATGAGCAGTTCTTC. This gives the protein CEGQEGFDEQFF.